Listed below are T cell receptor beta chains from one sample, sequenced in a study of T cells after yellow fever vaccination. Each CDR3 protein is one row after TCRdb ran MiXCR on the 5' RACE reads. The sample carries 30,000 or so distinct CDR3 sequences, under 4.5% recorded once. The source material was CD8+ T cells sorted from PBMCs, sampled 5 days after the yellow fever booster vaccination. Receptors were obtained from a man between 25 and 39 years old who received the YFV17D yellow fever vaccine. Both conserved end residues are part of each CDR3. The order of the fields is V gene, D gene, J gene, clone size, CDR3 protein, CDR3 DNA. D genes are given only for firm matches. Size tells how often a clone was seen (once, few, many) or the class of an expanded clone, and some rows leave it out.

v_gene: TRBV7-9
d_gene: -
j_gene: TRBJ2-5
abundance: many
CDR3aa: CASRAGTPGETQYF
CDR3nt: TGTGCCAGCAGAGCTGGGACCCCGGGAGAGACCCAGTACTTC

v_gene: TRBV12-3/TRBV12-4
d_gene: TRBD2
j_gene: TRBJ2-3
abundance: many
CDR3aa: CASRPGLAVTDTQYF
CDR3nt: TGTGCCAGCAGGCCTGGACTAGCGGTCACAGATACGCAGTATTTT

v_gene: TRBV27
d_gene: TRBD1
j_gene: TRBJ2-7
abundance: many
CDR3aa: CASSPLETGGYEQYF
CDR3nt: TGTGCCAGCAGCCCTCTGGAGACAGGGGGCTACGAGCAGTACTTC

v_gene: TRBV12-5
d_gene: TRBD2
j_gene: TRBJ2-7
abundance: many
CDR3aa: CASSSGGIYEQYF
CDR3nt: TGTGCTAGTAGTAGCGGGGGGATCTACGAGCAGTACTTC

v_gene: TRBV12-3/TRBV12-4
d_gene: -
j_gene: TRBJ2-2
abundance: many
CDR3aa: CASTLGTGELFF
CDR3nt: TGTGCCAGCACCTTGGGGACCGGGGAGCTGTTTTTT

v_gene: TRBV4-1
d_gene: -
j_gene: TRBJ1-4
abundance: many
CDR3aa: CASSQVGTEKLFF
CDR3nt: TGCGCCAGCAGCCAAGTCGGGACTGAAAAACTGTTTTTT

v_gene: TRBV29-1
d_gene: -
j_gene: TRBJ2-7
abundance: -
CDR3aa: CSVAGPERSYEQYF
CDR3nt: TGCAGCGTGGCGGGGCCTGAACGATCCTACGAGCAGTACTTC

v_gene: TRBV27
d_gene: -
j_gene: TRBJ1-1
abundance: many
CDR3aa: CASSPYGQTRILEAFF
CDR3nt: TGTGCCAGCAGTCCGTACGGACAGACGAGGATACTAGAAGCTTTCTTT

v_gene: TRBV19
d_gene: -
j_gene: TRBJ1-5
abundance: many
CDR3aa: CASSIDRWDTLIRPQHF
CDR3nt: TGTGCCAGTAGTATAGATCGTTGGGACACTCTGATTCGGCCCCAGCATTTT

v_gene: TRBV12-3/TRBV12-4
d_gene: -
j_gene: TRBJ2-7
abundance: many
CDR3aa: CASSLADSYEQYF
CDR3nt: TGTGCCAGCAGTTTAGCGGACAGCTACGAGCAGTACTTC

v_gene: TRBV5-8
d_gene: -
j_gene: TRBJ2-1
abundance: many
CDR3aa: CASSLYREPYNEQFF
CDR3nt: TGTGCCAGCAGCTTGTACAGGGAACCCTACAATGAGCAGTTCTTC

v_gene: TRBV15
d_gene: -
j_gene: TRBJ2-5
abundance: many
CDR3aa: CATSRYAGSQETQYF
CDR3nt: TGTGCCACCAGCAGATATGCGGGGTCCCAAGAGACCCAGTACTTC

v_gene: TRBV9
d_gene: -
j_gene: TRBJ1-1
abundance: many
CDR3aa: CATSLGGNTEAFF
CDR3nt: TGTGCCACTTCATTGGGGGGGAACACTGAAGCTTTCTTT

v_gene: TRBV5-1
d_gene: TRBD2
j_gene: TRBJ2-1
abundance: many
CDR3aa: CASSGGTSGSIDEQFF
CDR3nt: TGCGCCAGCAGCGGAGGGACTAGCGGGAGTATTGATGAGCAGTTCTTC

v_gene: TRBV7-2
d_gene: TRBD2
j_gene: TRBJ2-7
abundance: many
CDR3aa: CASTAGRVDEQYF
CDR3nt: TGTGCCAGCACCGCAGGGAGGGTCGACGAGCAGTACTTC

v_gene: TRBV6-2/TRBV6-3
d_gene: TRBD1
j_gene: TRBJ1-1
abundance: many
CDR3aa: CASSSCWTGLISCTEAFF
CDR3nt: TGTGCCAGCAGTTCTTGCTGGACAGGTCTTATCTCGTGCACTGAAGCTTTCTTT

v_gene: TRBV6-5
d_gene: -
j_gene: TRBJ2-1
abundance: many
CDR3aa: CASRAEGSSYNEQFF
CDR3nt: TGTGCCAGCAGGGCGGAGGGGAGCTCCTACAATGAGCAGTTCTTC

v_gene: TRBV9
d_gene: TRBD2
j_gene: TRBJ2-1
abundance: many
CDR3aa: CASSAARTSAGPNEQFF
CDR3nt: TGTGCCAGCAGCGCCGCGCGTACTAGCGCCGGCCCCAATGAGCAGTTCTTC

v_gene: TRBV28
d_gene: TRBD1
j_gene: TRBJ2-3
abundance: many
CDR3aa: CASSQTGTTDTQYF
CDR3nt: TGTGCCAGCAGCCAGACAGGGACCACAGATACGCAGTATTTT

v_gene: TRBV15
d_gene: -
j_gene: TRBJ2-3
abundance: many
CDR3aa: CATSGSVGLVTDTQYF
CDR3nt: TGTGCCACCAGCGGCTCAGTGGGTCTCGTCACAGATACGCAGTATTTT

v_gene: TRBV28
d_gene: TRBD1
j_gene: TRBJ1-5
abundance: many
CDR3aa: CASSLLGLTGGADQPQHF
CDR3nt: TGTGCCAGCAGTTTACTGGGACTGACAGGGGGCGCCGATCAGCCCCAGCATTTT

v_gene: TRBV6-4
d_gene: -
j_gene: TRBJ2-2
abundance: many
CDR3aa: CASSEAGGTGELFF
CDR3nt: TGTGCCAGCAGTGAGGCGGGCGGCACCGGGGAGCTGTTTTTT

v_gene: TRBV7-2
d_gene: -
j_gene: TRBJ2-1
abundance: -
CDR3aa: CASGFFSYNEQFF
CDR3nt: TGTGCCAGCGGGTTTTTCTCCTACAATGAGCAGTTCTTC

v_gene: TRBV4-2
d_gene: -
j_gene: TRBJ1-5
abundance: many
CDR3aa: CASKDQAGNQPQHF
CDR3nt: TGTGCCAGCAAGGACCAAGCGGGCAATCAGCCCCAGCATTTT

v_gene: TRBV3-1
d_gene: TRBD2
j_gene: TRBJ2-1
abundance: many
CDR3aa: CASSQEDSKGTSGFWDNEQFF
CDR3nt: TGTGCCAGCAGCCAAGAAGATAGTAAGGGGACTAGCGGTTTCTGGGACAATGAGCAGTTCTTC

v_gene: TRBV20-1
d_gene: TRBD1
j_gene: TRBJ2-5
abundance: -
CDR3aa: CSATLPGQGAGGTQYF
CDR3nt: TGCAGTGCCACCCTTCCAGGACAGGGGGCGGGTGGGACCCAGTACTTC

v_gene: TRBV27
d_gene: TRBD1
j_gene: TRBJ2-7
abundance: many
CDR3aa: CASSLYRGPYEQYF
CDR3nt: TGTGCCAGCAGTTTATACAGGGGGCCTTACGAGCAGTACTTC

v_gene: TRBV5-1
d_gene: -
j_gene: TRBJ2-7
abundance: many
CDR3aa: CASSLVGAMDEQYF
CDR3nt: TGCGCCAGCAGCTTGGTCGGGGCGATGGACGAGCAGTACTTC

v_gene: TRBV5-1
d_gene: -
j_gene: TRBJ1-1
abundance: many
CDR3aa: CASSLGQTNTEAFF
CDR3nt: TGCGCCAGCAGCTTAGGTCAGACCAACACTGAAGCTTTCTTT